This T cell receptor beta chain appears in the sequencing data of a study of CXCR3-negative and CXCR3-positive naive CD8 T cells. The study's findings and limits: Naive subsets were similarly diverse, while memory CD8+ repertoires were much less diverse.

TRB cDNA libraries were made by UMI-labeled 5' RACE. TCRdb reprocessed the 5' RACE reads and keeps a single row for each CDR3 protein, giving no DNA. This sample's clone table lists 150,000 or so distinct CDR3 sequences. A word on this clonotype: As yet, its antigen is unknown.

The germline CDR1 and CDR2 sequences are WSHSY and SAAADI. The CDR3 sequence is 16 residues long. The genes are TRBV10-2 and TRBJ2-2; TCRdb names TRBD1, which stays unverified in the absence of DNA. The specimen was naive CXCR3- CD8+ T cells from blood. The sample's subset: CD45RO-CCR7+CD27+CD95- naive CD8+ T cells lacking CXCR3 (TNR3-). The TCR was taken from a human donor in good health. Some clones in this sample may be carry-over from other donors' samples. The CDR3: CASRTPRTQNTGELFF.